These 23 T cell receptor beta chains originate from one sample sequenced in a study of glioma-infiltrating T cells. The iRepertoire nested amplicon-rescue multiplex PCR amplified TCR alpha and beta CDR3s from RNA. Each CDR3 protein gets one entry after TCRdb re-called the multiplex PCR reads with MiXCR. The sample lists about 400,000 distinct CDR3 sequences; 41% were seen once. Sequencing was performed on glioma tissue, nonneoplastic brain tissue, or PBMCs (not recorded which). These receptors were taken from a human donor with low-grade glioma or glioblastoma, undergoing nonglioma brain surgery, or in good health (not recorded which).

The J gene is TRBJ2-5, the V gene TRBV3-1; 8 bases align to TRBD2. CDR3 length: 14 residues. The V and J ends lost 4 bases and 3 bases, in that order; junction bases with no gene match: 4. Germline V gene lookup returns CDR1 LGHDT and CDR2 YNNKEL (reference sequence). The chain's CDR3 is CASSRGLVEETQYF. The DNA of the CDR3 is TGTGCCAGCAGCCGGGGACTAGTTGAAGAGACCCAGTACTTC.

Remarks on this clonotype: A much larger clone is a single base away; this may be a read error. The rearrangement uses TRBV6-5 and TRBJ1-1; D is ambiguous. V lost 7 bases and J 7 bases, leaving 16 bases between the germline ends. Per germline, CDR1 MNHEY and CDR2 SVGAGI. The CDR3 runs to 13 residues. The CDR3 DNA reads TGTGCCAGCACCCCTCCCCAGAGAAATGAAGCTTTCTTT. It translates to CASTPPQRNEAFF.

With respect to this clonotype: Compared with germline, one end of the junction differs, possibly owing to a read error. The gene calls are TRBV20-1 and TRBJ1-4, with D unresolved. The CDR3 runs to 14 residues. Germline CDR1 is DFQATT and CDR2 is SNEGSKA (reference sequence). CDR3 in amino acids: CNASPTPSSEKLFF. CDR3 DNA sequence: TGCAATGCTAGTCCGACACCCTCCAGTGAAAAACTGTTTTTT.

Comment on this clonotype: Its ends do not fully match the called genes, so a read error is possible. V usage is TRBV27 and J usage is TRBJ2-2; perhaps TRBD2 as D (5 bases). CDR1 is MNHEY and CDR2 is SMNVEV in the germline V gene (reference sequence). There are 13 residues in the CDR3. The CDR3 spells CVSSPWNTGELLF. The CDR3 DNA sequence: TGTGTCAGCAGTCCTTGGAACACCGGGGAGCTGCTTTTT.

Details on this clonotype: A much larger clone differs from this one at a single base, so this may be a read error. V usage is TRBV6-5 and J usage is TRBJ1-5, with D tentatively TRBD1 (5 bases). Per germline, CDR1 MNHEY and CDR2 SVGAGI. The V and J ends lost 0 bases and 10 bases respectively, with 25 bases between them. This CDR3 has 18 residues. For the CDR3, the DNA is TGTGCCAGCAGTTACTCTGACCGGTTACAGGCCCGCGGGTGTCCCCAGCATTTT. Its protein product is CASSYSDRLQARGCPQHF.

As regards this clonotype: A much larger clone is a single base away; this may be a read error. V gene TRBV20-1 combines with J gene TRBJ2-3; a possible D gene is TRBD1 (5 bases). Germline values: CDR1 DFQATT, CDR2 SNEGSKA (reference sequence). The V end lost 0 bases, the J end lost 3 bases, and 13 bases lay between the germline ends. The CDR3 has 15 residues. The CDR3 sequence is CSARDFRAGTDTQYF. CDR3 nucleotides: TGCAGTGCTAGAGATTTTCGGGCAGGGACAGATACGCAGTATTTT.

This clonotype was counted only a few times. This chain uses TRBV12-3 or TRBV12-4 with TRBJ1-5, with no clear D. Trimming took 6 bases from V and 3 from J, leaving 18 bases between them. This CDR3 is 16 amino acids long. DNA of the CDR3: TGTGCCAGCAGCCCCCCATTCGGACGGTTCAATCAGCCCCAGCATTTT. Its protein product is CASSPPFGRFNQPQHF.

About this clonotype itself: At one end the junction does not follow the germline gene, possibly because of a read error. The J gene is TRBJ2-2, the V gene TRBV28; perhaps TRBD1 as D (5 bases). This CDR3 region has 16 residues. CDR1 is MDHEN and CDR2 is SYDVKM in the germline V gene. The CDR3 bases are TGTGCCATCAGTTTAGTCGCAGGGCCGAACACCGGGGAGCTGTTTTTT. Translated, it gives CAISLVAGPNTGELFF. Variable domain in full (rest from reference TRBV28 and TRBJ2-2): DVKVTQSSRYLVKRTGEKVFLECVQDMDHENMFWYRQDPGLGLRLIYFSYDVKMKEKGDIPEGYSVSREKKERFSLILESASTNQTSMYLCAISLVAGPNTGELFFGEGSRLTVL.

The CDR3 DNA reads as TGTGCCAGCACCGGCGGGGGGACAGGGGGGAATGAGCAGTTCTTC. Translated, it gives CASTGGGTGGNEQFF. This chain joins TRBV28 and TRBJ2-1; 11 positions match TRBD1. Germline CDR1 MDHEN, CDR2 SYDVKM. The CDR3 covers 15 residues. Germline trimming cut 7 bases from V and 7 bases from J; bases unmatched to any gene: 9.

V usage is TRBV7-2 and J usage is TRBJ2-7; no definite D call. Germline loops: CDR1 SGHTA, CDR2 FQGNSA. Trimming removed 2 bases from V and 6 bases from J, with 11 bases in between. The CDR3 is 13 residues long. CDR3 sequence: CASSLRPSTEQYF. CDR3 DNA: TGTGCCAGCAGCTTACGGCCCTCTACCGAGCAGTACTTC.

This chain joins TRBV12-3 or TRBV12-4 and TRBJ1-5, with 10 bases fitting TRBD1. With V trimmed by 5 bases and J by 2 bases, 3 bases remained unmatched. The CDR3 length is 15 residues. The CDR3 DNA is TGTGCCAGCAGTCGGACAGGGGGGGGCAATCAGCCCCAGCATTTT. It yields the protein CASSRTGGGNQPQHF.

On this clonotype: This could be a read error, since a much larger clone is one nucleotide away. The V call is TRBV27, the J call TRBJ1-4, with 7 nucleotides matching TRBD1. Germline V gene sequence: CDR1 MNHEY, CDR2 SMNVEV (reference sequence). The CDR3 runs 14 residues. This CDR3 is CASSPGTVQGELVF. The CDR3 nucleotides read TGTGCCAGCAGTCCGGGGACAGTGCAGGGGGAACTGGTTTTT.

This clonotype has ten or more counts. V usage is TRBV6-1 and J usage is TRBJ1-2, with D perhaps matching TRBD1 (6 bases). Trimming shortened V by 6 bases and J by 5 bases, and 13 bases separated the two germline ends. CDR3 length: 13 amino acids. The germline V gene encodes CDR1 MNHNS and CDR2 SASEGT. CDR3 nucleotides: TGTGCCAGCAGAGGGGGGACCAGATATGGCTACACCTTC. This translates into CASRGGTRYGYTF.

This clonotype was counted at least ten times. V is TRBV20-1 and J is TRBJ1-1, with 9 positions matching TRBD1. Germline V gene lookup returns CDR1 DFQATT and CDR2 SNEGSKA (reference sequence). This CDR3 contains 14 residues. The trim removed 3 bases at V and 4 bases at J, leaving 6 bases unmatched. DNA for the CDR3: TGCAGTGCTAGTCAACAGGGGGCGCGCACTGAAGCTTTCTTT. Translation gives CSASQQGARTEAFF.

In the case of this clonotype: This may be a read error: a much more frequent sequence differs by one nucleotide. This chain links TRBV6-1 with TRBJ2-1; D is possibly TRBD1 or TRBD2 (5 bases each). This CDR3 is 15 amino acids long. V lost 5 bases, J lost 10 bases, and 21 bases lay in between. Germline-derived CDR1 and CDR2 are MNHNS and SASEGT. CDR3 residues: CASSSGASLLGEQFF. The DNA of the CDR3 is TGTGCCAGCAGTTCCGGGGCTAGCCTCCTGGGCGAGCAGTTCTTC.

This rearrangement joins TRBV7-2 to TRBJ2-1, with a weak D call TRBD2 (6 bases). Trimming pared 6 bases from V and 6 bases from J, leaving 18 bases between. Germline lookup yields CDR1 SGHTA and CDR2 FQGNSA. The length of the CDR3 is 15 residues. This CDR3 is CASRSGIAVVNEQFF. Here the CDR3 DNA reads TGTGCCAGCAGATCGGGAATAGCGGTAGTCAATGAGCAGTTCTTC. Looking up the rest from reference TRBV7-2 and TRBJ2-1 gives the full variable domain: GAGVSQSPSNKVTEKGKDVELRCDPISGHTALYWYRQSLGQGLEFLIYFQGNSAPDKSGLPSDRFSAERTGGSVSTLTIQRTQQEDSAVYLCASRSGIAVVNEQFFGPGTRLTVL.

The chain employs TRBV6-1 and TRBJ2-7, with TRBD2 identical over 10 bases. V lost 5 bases to trimming and J lost 0 bases; unmatched junction nucleotides: 16. The CDR3 contains 19 residues. The germline V gene has CDR1 MNHNS and CDR2 SASEGT. CDR3 loop: CASSLSLQKREGYSYEQYF. CDR3 bases: TGTGCCAGCAGTCTGAGCCTTCAAAAGCGGGAGGGGTACTCCTACGAGCAGTACTTC.

This clonotype was found a few times. The V gene is TRBV20-1, the J gene TRBJ2-2; the D is unclear. Germline assignment: CDR1 DFQATT and CDR2 SNEGSKA (reference sequence). V was trimmed by 2 bases and J by 4 bases, leaving 8 bases between them. The CDR3 sequence is 13 residues long. CDR3 bases: TGCAGTGCTAGATACAGTCTCACCGGGGAGCTGTTTTTT. Residues: CSARYSLTGELFF.

This clonotype was seen a single time. The chain recombines TRBV5-4 with TRBJ2-5; tentative D call: TRBD2 (7 bases). Trimming left V 3 bases short and J 2 bases short, with 14 bases between. Germline V gene data show CDR1 as SGHNT and CDR2 as YYREEE (reference sequence). This CDR3 is built from 15 residues. The CDR3 reads CASSYKAGHQETQYF. CDR3 nucleotide sequence: TGTGCCAGCAGCTATAAAGCGGGACATCAAGAGACCCAGTACTTC.

This chain joins TRBV4-1 and TRBJ2-7; 9 bases agree with TRBD1. CDR1 is MGHRA and CDR2 is YSYEKL in the germline V gene. With V trimmed by 3 bases and J by 4 bases, 7 bases remained unmatched. CDR3 length: 15 amino acids. This CDR3 is CASSHQGQGFYEQYF. The CDR3 DNA sequence: TGCGCCAGCAGCCACCAGGGACAGGGATTTTACGAGCAGTACTTC.

This clonotype has ten or more counts. J is TRBJ1-2 and V is TRBV20-1; perhaps TRBD1 as D (5 bases). Trimming cost V 0 bases and J 4 bases, with 15 bases left between them. The germline gives CDR1 DFQATT, CDR2 SNEGSKA (reference sequence). The CDR3 contains 15 residues. As DNA, the CDR3 is TGCAGTGCTAGAGATTTCCCAGGGATAAGCTATGGCTACACCTTC. Translated, it gives CSARDFPGISYGYTF.

The rearrangement uses TRBV12-3 or TRBV12-4 and TRBJ2-1; the D gene is possibly TRBD2 (6 bases). CDR3 length: 15 amino acids. V was clipped by 1 base and J by 3 bases, with 10 bases between them. CDR3 region: CASSLGGDFYNEQFF. CDR3 bases: TGTGCCAGCAGTTTAGGGGGGGACTTCTACAATGAGCAGTTCTTC.

This clonotype was found many times. The chain employs TRBV6-2 or TRBV6-3 and TRBJ2-3; D may be TRBD2 (6 bases). Looked up from germline, CDR1 is MNHEY and CDR2 is SVGEGT. V dropped 7 bases and J dropped 0 bases, with 20 bases sitting between them. The CDR3 length is 17 residues. Written as DNA, the CDR3 is TGTGCCAGCACGCCTGGGAATGGGAGGAAAAGCACAGATACGCAGTATTTT. This gives the protein CASTPGNGRKSTDTQYF.